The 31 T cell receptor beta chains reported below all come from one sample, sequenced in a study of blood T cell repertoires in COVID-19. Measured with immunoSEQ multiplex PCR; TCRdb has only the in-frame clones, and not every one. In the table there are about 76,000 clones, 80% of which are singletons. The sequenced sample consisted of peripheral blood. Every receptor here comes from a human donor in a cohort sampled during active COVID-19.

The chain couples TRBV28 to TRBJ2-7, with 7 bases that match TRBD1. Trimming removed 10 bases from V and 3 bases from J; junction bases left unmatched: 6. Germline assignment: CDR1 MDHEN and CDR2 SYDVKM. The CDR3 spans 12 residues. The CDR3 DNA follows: TGTGCCACCAGGACAGGCGTCTACGAGCAGTACTTC. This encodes CATRTGVYEQYF.

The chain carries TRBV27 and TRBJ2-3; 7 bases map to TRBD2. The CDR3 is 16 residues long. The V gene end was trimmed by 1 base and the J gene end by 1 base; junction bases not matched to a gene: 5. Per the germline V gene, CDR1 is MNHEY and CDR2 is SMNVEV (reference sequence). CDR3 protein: CASSLFRGGGTDTQYF. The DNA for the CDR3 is TGTGCCAGCAGTTTATTTCGGGGAGGGGGCACAGATACGCAGTATTTT.

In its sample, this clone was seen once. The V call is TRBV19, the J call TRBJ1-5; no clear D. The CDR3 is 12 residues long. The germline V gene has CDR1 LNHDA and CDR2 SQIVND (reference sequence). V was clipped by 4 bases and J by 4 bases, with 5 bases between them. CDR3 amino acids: CASSTLNQPQHF. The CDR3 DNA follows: TGTGCCAGTAGTACTCTAAATCAGCCCCAGCATTTT.

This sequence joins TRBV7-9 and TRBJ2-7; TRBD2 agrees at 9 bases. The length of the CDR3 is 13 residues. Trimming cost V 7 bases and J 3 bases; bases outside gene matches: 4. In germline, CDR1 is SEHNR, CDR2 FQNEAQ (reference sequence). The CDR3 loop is CASKTSGGYEQYV. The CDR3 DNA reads TGTGCCAGCAAGACTAGCGGAGGCTACGAGCAGTACGTC.

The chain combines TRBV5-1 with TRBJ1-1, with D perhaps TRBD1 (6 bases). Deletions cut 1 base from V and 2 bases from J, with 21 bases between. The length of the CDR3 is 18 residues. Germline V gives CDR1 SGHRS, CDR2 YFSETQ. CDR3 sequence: CASSLNPGVALGNTEAFF. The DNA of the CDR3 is TGCGCCAGCAGCTTGAATCCAGGGGTGGCCCTCGGTAACACTGAAGCTTTCTTT.

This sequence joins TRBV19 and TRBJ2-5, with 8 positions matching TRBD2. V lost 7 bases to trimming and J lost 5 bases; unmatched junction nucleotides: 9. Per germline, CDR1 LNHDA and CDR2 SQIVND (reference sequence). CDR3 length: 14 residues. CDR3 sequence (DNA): TGTGCCAGTACCCCCGGGGGGGGGCGGGAGACCCAGTACTTC. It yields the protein CASTPGGGRETQYF.

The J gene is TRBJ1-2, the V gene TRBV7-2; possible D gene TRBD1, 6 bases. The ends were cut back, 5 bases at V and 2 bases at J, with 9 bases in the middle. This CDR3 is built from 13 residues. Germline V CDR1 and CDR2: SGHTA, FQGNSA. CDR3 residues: CASSPGQNYGYTF. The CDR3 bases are TGTGCCAGCAGCCCTGGACAGAACTATGGCTACACCTTC.

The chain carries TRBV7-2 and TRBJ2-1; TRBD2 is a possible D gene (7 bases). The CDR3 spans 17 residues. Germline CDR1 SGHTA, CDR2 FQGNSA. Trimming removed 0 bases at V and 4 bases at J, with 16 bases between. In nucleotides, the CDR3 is TGTGCCAGCAGCTTAGCAGGTCGGGGGGCTCCATACAATGAGCAGTTCTTC. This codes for CASSLAGRGAPYNEQFF.

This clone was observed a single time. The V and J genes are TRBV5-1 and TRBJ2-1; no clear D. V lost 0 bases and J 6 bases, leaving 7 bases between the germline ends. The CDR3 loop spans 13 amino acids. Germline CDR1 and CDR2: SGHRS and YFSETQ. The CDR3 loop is CASSLVLFNEQFF. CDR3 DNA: TGCGCCAGCAGCTTGGTCCTCTTCAATGAGCAGTTCTTC.

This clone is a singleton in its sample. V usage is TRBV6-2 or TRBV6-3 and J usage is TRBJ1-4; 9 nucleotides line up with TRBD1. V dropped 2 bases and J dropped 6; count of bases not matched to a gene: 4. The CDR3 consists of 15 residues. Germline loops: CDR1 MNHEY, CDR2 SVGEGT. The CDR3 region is CASSYGGQGYEKLFF. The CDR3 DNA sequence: TGTGCCAGCAGTTACGGGGGACAGGGCTATGAAAAACTGTTTTTT.

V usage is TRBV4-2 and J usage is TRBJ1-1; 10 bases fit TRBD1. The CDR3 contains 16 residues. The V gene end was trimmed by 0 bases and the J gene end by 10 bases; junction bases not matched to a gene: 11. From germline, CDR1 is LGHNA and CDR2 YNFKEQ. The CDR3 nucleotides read TGTGCCAGCAGCCAAGATTCTTGGACAGGGGGAATCGGAGCTTTCTTT. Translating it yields CASSQDSWTGGIGAFF.

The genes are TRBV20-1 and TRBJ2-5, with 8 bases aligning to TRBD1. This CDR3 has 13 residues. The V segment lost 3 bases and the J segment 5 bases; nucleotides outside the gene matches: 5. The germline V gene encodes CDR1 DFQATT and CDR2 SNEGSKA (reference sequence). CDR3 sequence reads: CSASLRTGETQYF. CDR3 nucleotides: TGCAGTGCTAGTCTTCGGACAGGGGAGACCCAGTACTTC.

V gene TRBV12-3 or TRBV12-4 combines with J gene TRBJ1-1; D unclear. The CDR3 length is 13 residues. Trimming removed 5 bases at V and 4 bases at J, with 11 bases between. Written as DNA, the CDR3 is TGTGCCAGCAGTCTCGGGTGGAGCACTGAAGCTTTCTTT. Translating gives CASSLGWSTEAFF.

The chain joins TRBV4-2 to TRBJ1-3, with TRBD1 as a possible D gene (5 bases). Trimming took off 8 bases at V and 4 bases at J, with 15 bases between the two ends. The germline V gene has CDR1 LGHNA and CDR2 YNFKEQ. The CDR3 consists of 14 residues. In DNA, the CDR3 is TGTGCCAGCTCCCTTTTAGGGGAAGGAAACACCATATATTTT. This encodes CASSLLGEGNTIYF.

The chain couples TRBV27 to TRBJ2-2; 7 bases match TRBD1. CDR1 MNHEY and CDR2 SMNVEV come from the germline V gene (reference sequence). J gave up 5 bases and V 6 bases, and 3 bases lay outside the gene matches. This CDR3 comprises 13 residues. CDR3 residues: CASRKTGTGELFF. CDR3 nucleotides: TGTGCCAGCAGGAAGACAGGGACCGGGGAGCTGTTTTTT.

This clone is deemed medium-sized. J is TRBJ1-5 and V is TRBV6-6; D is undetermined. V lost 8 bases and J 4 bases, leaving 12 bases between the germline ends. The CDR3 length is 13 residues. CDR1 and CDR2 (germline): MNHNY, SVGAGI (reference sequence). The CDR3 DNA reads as TGTGCCAGCGGCTCCATGACAAATCAGCCCCAGCATTTT. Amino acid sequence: CASGSMTNQPQHF.

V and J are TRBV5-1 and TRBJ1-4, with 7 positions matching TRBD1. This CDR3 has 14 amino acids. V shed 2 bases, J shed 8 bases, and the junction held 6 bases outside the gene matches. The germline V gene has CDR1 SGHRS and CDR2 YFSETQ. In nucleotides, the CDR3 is TGCGCCAGCAGCTTTACAGGGGACGGCGAAAAACTGTTTTTT. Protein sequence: CASSFTGDGEKLFF.

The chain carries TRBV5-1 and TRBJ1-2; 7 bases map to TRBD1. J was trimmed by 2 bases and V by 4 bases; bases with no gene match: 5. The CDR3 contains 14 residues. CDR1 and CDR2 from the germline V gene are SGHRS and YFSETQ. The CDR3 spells CASSQLQGNYGYTF. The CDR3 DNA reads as TGCGCCAGCAGCCAACTACAGGGGAACTATGGCTACACCTTC.

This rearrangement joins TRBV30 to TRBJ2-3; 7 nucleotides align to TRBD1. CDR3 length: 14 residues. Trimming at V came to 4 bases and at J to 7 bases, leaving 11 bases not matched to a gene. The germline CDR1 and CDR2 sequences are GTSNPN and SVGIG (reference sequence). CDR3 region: CAWKSDRAPHTQYF. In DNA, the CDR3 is TGTGCCTGGAAGTCAGACAGGGCGCCACATACGCAGTATTTT.

CDR3 in amino acids: CASSPQGLDNEQFF. The DNA of the CDR3 is TGTGCCAGCTCACCACAGGGGTTGGACAATGAGCAGTTCTTC. J is TRBJ2-1 and V is TRBV18; D possibly corresponds to TRBD1 (5 bases). Between the trimmed V and J ends, which lost 1 base and 5 bases, there was a span of 9 bases. Germline values: CDR1 KGHSH, CDR2 LQKENI. The CDR3 runs to 14 residues.

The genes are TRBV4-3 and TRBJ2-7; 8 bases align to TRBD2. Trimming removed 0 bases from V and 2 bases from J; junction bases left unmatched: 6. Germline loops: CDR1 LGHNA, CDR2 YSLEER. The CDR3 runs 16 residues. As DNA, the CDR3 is TGCGCCAGCAGCCAAGACCAGCGGGAGTCGGCCTACGAGCAGTACGTC. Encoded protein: CASSQDQRESAYEQYV.

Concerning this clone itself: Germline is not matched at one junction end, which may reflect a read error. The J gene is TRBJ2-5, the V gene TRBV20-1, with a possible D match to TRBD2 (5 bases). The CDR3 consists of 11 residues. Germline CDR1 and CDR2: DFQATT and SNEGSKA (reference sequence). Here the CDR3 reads CSARKGESQYF. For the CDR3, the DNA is TGCAGTGCCAGGAAGGGAGAGAGCCAGTACTTC.

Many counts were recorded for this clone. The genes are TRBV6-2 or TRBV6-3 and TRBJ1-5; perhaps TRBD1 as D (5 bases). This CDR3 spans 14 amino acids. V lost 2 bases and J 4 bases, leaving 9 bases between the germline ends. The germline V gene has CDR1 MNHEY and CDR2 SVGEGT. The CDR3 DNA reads TGTGCCAGCAGTTACAGGGGCATGAATCAGCCCCAGCATTTT. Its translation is CASSYRGMNQPQHF.

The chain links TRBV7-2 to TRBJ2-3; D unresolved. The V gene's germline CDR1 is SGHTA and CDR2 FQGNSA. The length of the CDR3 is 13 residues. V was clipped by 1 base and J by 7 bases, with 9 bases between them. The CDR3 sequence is CASSLGARNTQYF. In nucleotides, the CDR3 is TGTGCCAGCAGCTTAGGGGCGCGAAATACGCAGTATTTT.

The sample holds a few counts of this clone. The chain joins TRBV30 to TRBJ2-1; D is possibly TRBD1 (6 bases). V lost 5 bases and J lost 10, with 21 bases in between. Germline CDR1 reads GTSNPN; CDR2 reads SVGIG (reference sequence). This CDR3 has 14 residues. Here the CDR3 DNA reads TGTGCCTGGGGGGGCGTAGGTGGGAGCCGCGAGCAGTTCTTC. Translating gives CAWGGVGGSREQFF.

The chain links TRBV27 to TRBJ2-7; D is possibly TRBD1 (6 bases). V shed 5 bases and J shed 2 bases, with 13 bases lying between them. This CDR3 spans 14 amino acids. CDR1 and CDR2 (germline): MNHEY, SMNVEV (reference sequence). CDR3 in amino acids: CASSPGDGTYEQYF. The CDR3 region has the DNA TGTGCCAGCAGTCCAGGGGACGGAACCTACGAGCAGTACTTC.

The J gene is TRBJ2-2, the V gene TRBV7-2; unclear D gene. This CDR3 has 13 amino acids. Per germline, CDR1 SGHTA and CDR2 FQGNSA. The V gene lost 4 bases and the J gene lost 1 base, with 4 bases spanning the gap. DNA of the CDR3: TGTGCCAGCAGCTCCCGGAACACCGGGGAGCTGTTTTTT. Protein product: CASSSRNTGELFF.

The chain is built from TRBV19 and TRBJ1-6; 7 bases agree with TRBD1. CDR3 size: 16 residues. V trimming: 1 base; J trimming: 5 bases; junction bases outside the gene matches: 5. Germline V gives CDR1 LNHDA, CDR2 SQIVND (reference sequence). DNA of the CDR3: TGTGCCAGTAGTATAGCCTCGACAGGGAATAATTCACCCCTCCACTTT. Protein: CASSIASTGNNSPLHF.

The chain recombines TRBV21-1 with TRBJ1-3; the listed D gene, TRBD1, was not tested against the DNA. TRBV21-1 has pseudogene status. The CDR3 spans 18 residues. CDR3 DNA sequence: TGTGCCAGCAGGTGGATATTTCGGACAGTCGACTCTGGAAACACCATATATTTT. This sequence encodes CASRWIFRTVDSGNTIYF.

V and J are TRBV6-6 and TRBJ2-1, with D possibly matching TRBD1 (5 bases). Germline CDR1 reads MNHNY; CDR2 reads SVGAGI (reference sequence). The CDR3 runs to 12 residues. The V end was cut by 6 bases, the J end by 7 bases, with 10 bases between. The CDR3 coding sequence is TGTGCCAGCAGCAAACAGGTGAATGAGCAGTTCTTC. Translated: CASSKQVNEQFF.

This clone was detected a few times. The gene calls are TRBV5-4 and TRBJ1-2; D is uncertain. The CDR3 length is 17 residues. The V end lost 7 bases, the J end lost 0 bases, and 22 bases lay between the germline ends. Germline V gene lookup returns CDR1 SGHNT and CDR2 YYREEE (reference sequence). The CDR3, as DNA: TGTGCCAGCGGAAGCTTGGTTACAGTGAGCCCTAACTATGGCTACACCTTC. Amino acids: CASGSLVTVSPNYGYTF.